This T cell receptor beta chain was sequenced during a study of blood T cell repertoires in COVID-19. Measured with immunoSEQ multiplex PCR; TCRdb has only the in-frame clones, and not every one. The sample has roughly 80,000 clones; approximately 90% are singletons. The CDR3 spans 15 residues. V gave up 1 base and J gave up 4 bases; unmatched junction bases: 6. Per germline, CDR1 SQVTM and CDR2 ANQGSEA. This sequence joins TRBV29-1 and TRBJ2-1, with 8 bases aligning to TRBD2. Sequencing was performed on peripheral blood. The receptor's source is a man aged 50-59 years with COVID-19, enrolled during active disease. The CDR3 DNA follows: TGCAGCGTTGAAGCGGGAGCGGGGGCTTACAATGAGCAGTTCTTC. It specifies CSVEAGAGAYNEQFF.